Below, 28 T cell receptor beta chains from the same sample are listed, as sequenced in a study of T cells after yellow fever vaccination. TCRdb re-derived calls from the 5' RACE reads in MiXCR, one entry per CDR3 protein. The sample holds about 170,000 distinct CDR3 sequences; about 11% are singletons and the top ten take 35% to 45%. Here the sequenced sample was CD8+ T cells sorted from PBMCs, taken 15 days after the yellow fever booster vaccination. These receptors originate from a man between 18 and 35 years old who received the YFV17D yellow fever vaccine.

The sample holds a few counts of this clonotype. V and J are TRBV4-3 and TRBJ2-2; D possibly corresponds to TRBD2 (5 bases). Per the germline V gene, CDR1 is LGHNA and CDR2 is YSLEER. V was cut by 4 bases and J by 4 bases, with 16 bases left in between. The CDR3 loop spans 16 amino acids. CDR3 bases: TGCGCCAGCAGCCGGAGGTACTTCTCGAGCACCGGGGAGCTGTTTTTT. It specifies CASSRRYFSSTGELFF.

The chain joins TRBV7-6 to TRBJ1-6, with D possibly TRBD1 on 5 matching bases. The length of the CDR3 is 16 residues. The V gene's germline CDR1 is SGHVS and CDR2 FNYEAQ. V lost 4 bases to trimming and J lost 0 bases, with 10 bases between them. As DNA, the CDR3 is TGTGCCAGCAGCTCGCAGGGTAACTCCTATAATTCACCCCTCCACTTT. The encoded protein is CASSSQGNSYNSPLHF. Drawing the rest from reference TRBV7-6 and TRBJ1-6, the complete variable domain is GAGVSQSPRYKVTKRGQDVALRCDPISGHVSLYWYRQALGQGPEFLTYFNYEAQQDKSGLPNDRFSAERPEGSISTLTIQRTEQRDSAMYRCASSSQGNSYNSPLHFGNGTRLTVT.

CDR3: CASSHRGGITEAFF. CDR3 bases: TGTGCCAGCAGTCACAGGGGGGGAATCACTGAAGCTTTCTTT. This chain joins TRBV6-5 and TRBJ1-1; 8 nucleotides match TRBD1. Per the germline V gene, CDR1 is MNHEY and CDR2 is SVGAGI. This CDR3 region has 14 residues. The V and J ends lost 5 bases and 4 bases, in that order; junction bases with no gene match: 6.

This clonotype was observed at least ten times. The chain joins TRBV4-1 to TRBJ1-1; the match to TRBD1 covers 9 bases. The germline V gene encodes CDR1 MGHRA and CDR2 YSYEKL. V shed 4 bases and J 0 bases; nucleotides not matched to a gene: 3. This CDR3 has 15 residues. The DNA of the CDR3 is TGCGCCAGCAGCCGGGACAGGGCCCTGAACACTGAAGCTTTCTTT. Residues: CASSRDRALNTEAFF.

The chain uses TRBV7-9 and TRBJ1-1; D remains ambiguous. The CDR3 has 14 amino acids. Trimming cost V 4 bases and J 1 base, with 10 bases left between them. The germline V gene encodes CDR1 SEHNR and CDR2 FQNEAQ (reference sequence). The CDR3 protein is CASSSPVKNTEAFF. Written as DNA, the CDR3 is TGTGCCAGCAGCTCACCGGTAAAGAACACTGAAGCTTTCTTT.

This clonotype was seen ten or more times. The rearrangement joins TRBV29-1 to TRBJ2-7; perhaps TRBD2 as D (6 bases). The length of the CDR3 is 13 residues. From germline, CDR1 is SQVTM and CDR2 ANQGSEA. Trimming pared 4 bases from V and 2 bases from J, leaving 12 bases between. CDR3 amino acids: CSVVLASTYEQYF. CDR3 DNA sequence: TGCAGCGTTGTGCTAGCGTCGACCTACGAGCAGTACTTC.

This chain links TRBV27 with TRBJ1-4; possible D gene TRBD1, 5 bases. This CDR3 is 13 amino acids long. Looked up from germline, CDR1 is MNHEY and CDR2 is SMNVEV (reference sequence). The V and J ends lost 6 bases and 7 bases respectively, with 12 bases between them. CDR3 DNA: TGTGCCAGCAGGCCTCCGGGGGTTGAAAAACTGTTTTTT. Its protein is CASRPPGVEKLFF.

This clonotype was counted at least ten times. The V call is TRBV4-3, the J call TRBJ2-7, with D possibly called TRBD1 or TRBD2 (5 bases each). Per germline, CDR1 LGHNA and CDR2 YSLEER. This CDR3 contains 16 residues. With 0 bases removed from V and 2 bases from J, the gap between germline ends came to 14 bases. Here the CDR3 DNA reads TGCGCCAGCAGCCAAGACCGAGGGGCCACTCCCTACGAGCAGTACTTC. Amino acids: CASSQDRGATPYEQYF.

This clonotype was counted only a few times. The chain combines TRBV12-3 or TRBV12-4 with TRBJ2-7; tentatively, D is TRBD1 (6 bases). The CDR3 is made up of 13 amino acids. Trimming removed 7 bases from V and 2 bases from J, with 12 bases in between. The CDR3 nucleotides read TGTGCCAGCACCCCGGGACACACCTACGAGCAGTACTTC. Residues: CASTPGHTYEQYF.

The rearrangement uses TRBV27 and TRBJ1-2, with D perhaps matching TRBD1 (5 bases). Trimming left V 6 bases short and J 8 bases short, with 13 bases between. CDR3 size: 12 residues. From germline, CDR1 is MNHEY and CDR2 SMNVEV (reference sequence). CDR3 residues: CASSPAGDGYTF. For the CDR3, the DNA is TGTGCCAGCAGCCCAGCGGGGGACGGCTACACCTTC.

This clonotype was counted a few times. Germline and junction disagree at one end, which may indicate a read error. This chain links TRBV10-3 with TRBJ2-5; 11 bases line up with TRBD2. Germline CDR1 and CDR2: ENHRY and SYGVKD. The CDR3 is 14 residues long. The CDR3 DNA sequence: TGTGCCACCAGTAGCGGGGGGGCGTTGGAGACCCAGTACTTC. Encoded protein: CATSSGGALETQYF.

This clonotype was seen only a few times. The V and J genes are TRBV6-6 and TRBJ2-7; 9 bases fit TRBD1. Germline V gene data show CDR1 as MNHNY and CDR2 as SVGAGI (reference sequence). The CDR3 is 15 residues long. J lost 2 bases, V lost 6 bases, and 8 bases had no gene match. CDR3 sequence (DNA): TGTGCCAGCAGGAAGACAGGGGGTGCCACCTACGAGCAGTACGTC. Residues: CASRKTGGATYEQYV.

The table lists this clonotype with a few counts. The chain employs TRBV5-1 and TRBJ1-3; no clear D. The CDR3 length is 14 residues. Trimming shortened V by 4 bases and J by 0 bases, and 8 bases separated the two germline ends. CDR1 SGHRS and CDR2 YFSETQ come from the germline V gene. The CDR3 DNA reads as TGCGCCAGCAGCCAGGAAAACTCTGGAAACACCATATATTTT. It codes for CASSQENSGNTIYF.

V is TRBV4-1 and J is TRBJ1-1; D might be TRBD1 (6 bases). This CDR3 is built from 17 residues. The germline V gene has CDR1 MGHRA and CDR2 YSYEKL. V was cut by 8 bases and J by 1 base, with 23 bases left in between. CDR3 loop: CASRSISRGTRNTEAFF. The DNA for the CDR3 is TGCGCCAGCCGATCGATCTCAAGAGGGACAAGGAACACTGAAGCTTTCTTT.

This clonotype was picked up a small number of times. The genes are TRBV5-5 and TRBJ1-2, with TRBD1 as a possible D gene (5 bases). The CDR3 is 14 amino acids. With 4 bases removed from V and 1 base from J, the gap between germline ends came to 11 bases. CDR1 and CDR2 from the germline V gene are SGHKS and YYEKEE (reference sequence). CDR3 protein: CASSVRALNYGYTF. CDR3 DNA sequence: TGTGCCAGCAGCGTCAGGGCCCTTAACTATGGCTACACCTTC. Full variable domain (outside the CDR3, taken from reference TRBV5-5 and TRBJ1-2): DAGVTQSPTHLIKTRGQQVTLRCSPISGHKSVSWYQQVLGQGPQFIFQYYEKEERGRGNFPDRFSARQFPNYSSELNVNALLLGDSALYLCASSVRALNYGYTFGSGTRLTVV.

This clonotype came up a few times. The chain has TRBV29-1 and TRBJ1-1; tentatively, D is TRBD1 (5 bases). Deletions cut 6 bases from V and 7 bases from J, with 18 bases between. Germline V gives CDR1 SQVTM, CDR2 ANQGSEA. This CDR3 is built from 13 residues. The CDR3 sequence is CSVVGGQGYEAFF. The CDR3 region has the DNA TGCAGCGTAGTGGGGGGTCAAGGGTATGAAGCTTTCTTT.

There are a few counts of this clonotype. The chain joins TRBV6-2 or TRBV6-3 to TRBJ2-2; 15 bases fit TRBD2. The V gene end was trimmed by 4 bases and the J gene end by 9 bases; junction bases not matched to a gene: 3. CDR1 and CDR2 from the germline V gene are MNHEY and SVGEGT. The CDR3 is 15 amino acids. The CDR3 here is CASSWGLAGGRELFF. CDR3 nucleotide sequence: TGTGCCAGCAGTTGGGGACTAGCGGGGGGTCGGGAGCTGTTTTTT.

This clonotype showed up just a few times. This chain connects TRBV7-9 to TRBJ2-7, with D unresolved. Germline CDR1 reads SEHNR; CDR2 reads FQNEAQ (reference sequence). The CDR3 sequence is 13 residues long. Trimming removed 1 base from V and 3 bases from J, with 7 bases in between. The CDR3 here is CASSLGPDYEQYV. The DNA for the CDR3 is TGTGCCAGCAGCTTAGGCCCGGACTACGAGCAGTACGTC.

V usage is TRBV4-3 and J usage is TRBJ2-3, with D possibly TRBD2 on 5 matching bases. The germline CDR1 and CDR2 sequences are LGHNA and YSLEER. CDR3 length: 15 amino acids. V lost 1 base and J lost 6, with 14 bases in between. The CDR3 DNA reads TGCGCCAGCAGCCAAGCGACTATCCAGCCCGATACGCAGTATTTT. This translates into CASSQATIQPDTQYF.

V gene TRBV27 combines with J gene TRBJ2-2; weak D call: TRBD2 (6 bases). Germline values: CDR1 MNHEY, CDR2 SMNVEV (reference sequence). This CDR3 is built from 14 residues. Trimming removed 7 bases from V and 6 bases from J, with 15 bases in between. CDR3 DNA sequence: TGTGCCAGCAAGCAGCGGGTTTGGGCCGGGGAGCTGTTTTTT. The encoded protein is CASKQRVWAGELFF.

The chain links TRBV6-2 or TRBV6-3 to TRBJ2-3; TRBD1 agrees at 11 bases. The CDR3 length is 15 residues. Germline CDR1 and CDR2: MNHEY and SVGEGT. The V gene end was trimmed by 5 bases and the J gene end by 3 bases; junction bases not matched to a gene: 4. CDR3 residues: CASSPGQGATDTQYF. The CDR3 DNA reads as TGTGCCAGCAGTCCAGGACAGGGGGCTACAGATACGCAGTATTTT.

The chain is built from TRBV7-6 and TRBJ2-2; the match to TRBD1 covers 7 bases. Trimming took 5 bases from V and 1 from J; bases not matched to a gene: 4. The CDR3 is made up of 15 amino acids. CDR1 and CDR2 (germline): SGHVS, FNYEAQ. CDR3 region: CASSTDRRNTGELFF. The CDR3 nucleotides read TGTGCCAGCAGCACGGACAGGCGGAACACCGGGGAGCTGTTTTTT.

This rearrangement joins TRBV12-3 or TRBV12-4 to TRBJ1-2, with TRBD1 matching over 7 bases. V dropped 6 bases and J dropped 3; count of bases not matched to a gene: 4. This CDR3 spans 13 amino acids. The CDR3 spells CASSLDRYYGYTF. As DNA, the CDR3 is TGTGCCAGCAGCCTGGACAGGTACTATGGCTACACCTTC.

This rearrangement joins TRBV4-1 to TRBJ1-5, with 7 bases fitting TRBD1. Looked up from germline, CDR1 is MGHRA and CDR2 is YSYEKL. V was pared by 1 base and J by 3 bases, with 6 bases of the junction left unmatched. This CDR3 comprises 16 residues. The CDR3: CASSQVGGQFNQPQHF. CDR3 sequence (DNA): TGCGCCAGCAGCCAAGTAGGGGGACAGTTCAATCAGCCCCAGCATTTT.

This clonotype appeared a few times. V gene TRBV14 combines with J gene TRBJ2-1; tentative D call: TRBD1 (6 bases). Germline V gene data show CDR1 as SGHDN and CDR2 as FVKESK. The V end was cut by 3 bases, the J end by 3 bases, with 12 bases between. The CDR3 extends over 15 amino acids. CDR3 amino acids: CASSQSGAVYNEQFF. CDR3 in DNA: TGTGCCAGCAGCCAGTCAGGGGCCGTCTACAATGAGCAGTTCTTC.

Here the CDR3 reads CASSLTRTEAFF. In nucleotides, the CDR3 is TGTGCCAGCAGCTTGACCCGTACTGAAGCTTTCTTT. The chain links TRBV7-9 to TRBJ1-1; no definite D call. The germline gives CDR1 SEHNR, CDR2 FQNEAQ (reference sequence). This CDR3 contains 12 residues. Trimming stripped 3 bases from V and 5 bases from J, with 7 bases between.

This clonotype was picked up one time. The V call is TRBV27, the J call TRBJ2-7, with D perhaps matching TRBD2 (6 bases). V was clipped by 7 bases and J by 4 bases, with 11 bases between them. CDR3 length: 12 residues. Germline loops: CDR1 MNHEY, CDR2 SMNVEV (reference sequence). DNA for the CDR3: TGTGCCAGCAATGGGGGGATATACGAGCAGTACGTC. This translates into CASNGGIYEQYV.

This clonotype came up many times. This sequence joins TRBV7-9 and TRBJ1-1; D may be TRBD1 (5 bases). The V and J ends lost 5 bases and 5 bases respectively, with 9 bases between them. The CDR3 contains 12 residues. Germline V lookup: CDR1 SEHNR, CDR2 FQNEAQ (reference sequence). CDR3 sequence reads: CASSGDGTEAFF. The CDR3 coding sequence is TGTGCCAGCAGCGGGGACGGTACTGAAGCTTTCTTT. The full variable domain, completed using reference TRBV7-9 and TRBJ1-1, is DTGVSQNPRHKITKRGQNVTFRCDPISEHNRLYWYRQTLGQGPEFLTYFQNEAQLEKSRLLSDRFSAERPKGSFSTLEIQRTEQGDSAMYLCASSGDGTEAFFGQGTRLTVV.